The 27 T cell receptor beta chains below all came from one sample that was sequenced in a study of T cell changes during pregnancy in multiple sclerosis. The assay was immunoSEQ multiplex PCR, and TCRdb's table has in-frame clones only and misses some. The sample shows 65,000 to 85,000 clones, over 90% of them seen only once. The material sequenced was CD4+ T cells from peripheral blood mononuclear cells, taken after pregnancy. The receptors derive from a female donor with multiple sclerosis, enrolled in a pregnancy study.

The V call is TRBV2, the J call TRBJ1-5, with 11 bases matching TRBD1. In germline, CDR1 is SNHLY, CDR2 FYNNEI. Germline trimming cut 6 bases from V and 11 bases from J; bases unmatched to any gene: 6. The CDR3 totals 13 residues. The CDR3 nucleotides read TGTGCCAGCAGCGGACAGGGGGCGATTTCCCAGCATTTT. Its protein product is CASSGQGAISQHF.

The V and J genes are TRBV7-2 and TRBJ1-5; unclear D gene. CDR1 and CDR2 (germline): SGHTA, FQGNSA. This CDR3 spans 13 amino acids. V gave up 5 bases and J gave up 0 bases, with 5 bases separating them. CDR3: CASSASSNQPQHF. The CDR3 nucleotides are TGTGCCAGCAGCGCGAGTAGCAATCAGCCCCAGCATTTT.

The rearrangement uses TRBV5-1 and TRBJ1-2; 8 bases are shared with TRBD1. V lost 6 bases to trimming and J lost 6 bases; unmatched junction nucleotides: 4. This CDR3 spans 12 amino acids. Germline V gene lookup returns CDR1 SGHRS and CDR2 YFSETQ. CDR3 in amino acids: CASKDRADGYTF. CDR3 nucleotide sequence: TGCGCCAGCAAGGACAGGGCGGATGGCTACACCTTC.

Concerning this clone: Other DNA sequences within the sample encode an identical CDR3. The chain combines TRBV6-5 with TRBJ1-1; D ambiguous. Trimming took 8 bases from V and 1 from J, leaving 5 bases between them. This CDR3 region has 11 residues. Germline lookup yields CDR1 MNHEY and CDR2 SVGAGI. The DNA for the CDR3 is TGTGCCAGCTCCCGGAACACTGAAGCTTTCTTT. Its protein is CASSRNTEAFF.

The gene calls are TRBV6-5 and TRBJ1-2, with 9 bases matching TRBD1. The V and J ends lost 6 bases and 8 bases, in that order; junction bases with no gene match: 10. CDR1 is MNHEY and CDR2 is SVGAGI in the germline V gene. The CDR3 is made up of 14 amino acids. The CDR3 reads CASRGTGTGRGYTF. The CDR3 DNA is TGTGCCAGCAGGGGGACCGGGACAGGGAGAGGCTACACCTTC.

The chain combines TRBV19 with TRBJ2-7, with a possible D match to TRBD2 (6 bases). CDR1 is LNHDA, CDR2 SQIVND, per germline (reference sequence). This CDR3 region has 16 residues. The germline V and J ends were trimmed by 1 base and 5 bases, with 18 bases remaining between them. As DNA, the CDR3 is TGTGCCAGTAGTATAGCCCGTGACGGGAGATCCAACGAGCAGTACTTC. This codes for CASSIARDGRSNEQYF.

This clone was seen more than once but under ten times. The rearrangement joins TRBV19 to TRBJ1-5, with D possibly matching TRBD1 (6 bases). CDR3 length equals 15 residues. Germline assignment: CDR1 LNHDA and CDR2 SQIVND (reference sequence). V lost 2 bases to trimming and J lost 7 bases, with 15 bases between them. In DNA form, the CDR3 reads TGTGCCAGTAGTATAAAAAGGGGGAGGGAGCAGCCCCAGCATTTT. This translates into CASSIKRGREQPQHF.

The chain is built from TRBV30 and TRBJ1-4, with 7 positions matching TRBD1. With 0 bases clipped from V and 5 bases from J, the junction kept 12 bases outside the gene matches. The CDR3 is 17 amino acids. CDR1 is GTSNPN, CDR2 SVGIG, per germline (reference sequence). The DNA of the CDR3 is TGTGCCTGGAGTGTACGAGCGTTGGACAGGCGGAATGAAAAACTGTTTTTT. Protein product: CAWSVRALDRRNEKLFF.

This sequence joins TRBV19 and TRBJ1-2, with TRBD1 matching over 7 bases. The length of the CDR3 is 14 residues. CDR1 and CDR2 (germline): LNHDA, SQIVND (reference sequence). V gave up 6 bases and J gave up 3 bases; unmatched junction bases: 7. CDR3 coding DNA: TGTGCCAGTAGGACCCGACAGGGCTACTATGGCTACACCTTC. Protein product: CASRTRQGYYGYTF.

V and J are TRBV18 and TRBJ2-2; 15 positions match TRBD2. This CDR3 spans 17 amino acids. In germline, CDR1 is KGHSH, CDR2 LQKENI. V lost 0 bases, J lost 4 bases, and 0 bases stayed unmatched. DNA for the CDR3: TGTGCCAGCTCACCACCGGGACTAGCGGGGGGCACCGGGGAGCTGTTTTTT. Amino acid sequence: CASSPPGLAGGTGELFF.

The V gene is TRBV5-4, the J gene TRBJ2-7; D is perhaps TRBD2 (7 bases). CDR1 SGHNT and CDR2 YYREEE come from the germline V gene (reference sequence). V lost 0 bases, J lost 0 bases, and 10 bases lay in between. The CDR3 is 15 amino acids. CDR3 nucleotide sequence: TGTGCCAGCAGCTTGGCGGGGGGCAGCTCCTACGAGCAGTACTTC. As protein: CASSLAGGSSYEQYF.

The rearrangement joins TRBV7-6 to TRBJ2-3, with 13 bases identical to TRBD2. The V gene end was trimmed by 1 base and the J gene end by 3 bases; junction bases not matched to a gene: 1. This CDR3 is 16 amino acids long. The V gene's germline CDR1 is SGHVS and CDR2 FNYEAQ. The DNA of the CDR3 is TGTGCCAGCAGCTTAGGGACTAGCGGGGGTACAGATACGCAGTATTTT. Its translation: CASSLGTSGGTDTQYF.

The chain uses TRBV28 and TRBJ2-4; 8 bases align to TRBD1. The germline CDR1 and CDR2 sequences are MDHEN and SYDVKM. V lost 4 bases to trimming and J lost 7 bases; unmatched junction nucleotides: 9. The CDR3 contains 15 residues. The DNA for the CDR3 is TGTGCCAGCAGTTCCCCAGGGGGCGGCTGGAACATTCAGTACTTC. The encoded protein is CASSSPGGGWNIQYF.

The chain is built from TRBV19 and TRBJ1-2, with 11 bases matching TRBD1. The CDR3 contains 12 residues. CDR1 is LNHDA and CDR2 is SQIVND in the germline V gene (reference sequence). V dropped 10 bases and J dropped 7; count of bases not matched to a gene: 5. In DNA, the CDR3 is TGTGCCACCGGACAGGGGGCTACTGGCTACACCTTC. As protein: CATGQGATGYTF.

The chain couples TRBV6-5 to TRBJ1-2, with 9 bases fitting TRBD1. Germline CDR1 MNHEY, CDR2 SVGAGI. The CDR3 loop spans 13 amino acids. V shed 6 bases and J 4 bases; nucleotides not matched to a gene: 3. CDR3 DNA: TGTGCCAGCAGGGGACAGGGCACCTATGGCTACACCTTC. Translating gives CASRGQGTYGYTF.

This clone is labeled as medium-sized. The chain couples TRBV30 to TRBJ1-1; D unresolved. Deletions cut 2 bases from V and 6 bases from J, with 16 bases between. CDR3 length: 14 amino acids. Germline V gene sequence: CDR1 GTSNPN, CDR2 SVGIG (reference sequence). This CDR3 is CAWSPDPRFSEAFF. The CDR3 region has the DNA TGTGCCTGGAGTCCCGACCCTAGGTTTTCTGAAGCTTTCTTT.

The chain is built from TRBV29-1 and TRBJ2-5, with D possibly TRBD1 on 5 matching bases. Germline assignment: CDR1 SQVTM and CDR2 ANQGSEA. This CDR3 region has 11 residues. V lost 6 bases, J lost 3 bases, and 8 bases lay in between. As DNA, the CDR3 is TGCAGCGTCCAAGGGGAAGAGACCCAGTACTTC. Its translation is CSVQGEETQYF.

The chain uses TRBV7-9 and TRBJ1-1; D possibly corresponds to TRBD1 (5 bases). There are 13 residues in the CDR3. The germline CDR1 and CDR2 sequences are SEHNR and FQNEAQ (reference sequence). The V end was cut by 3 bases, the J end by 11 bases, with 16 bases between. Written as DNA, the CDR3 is TGTGCCAGCAGCTTCCGCACCAGGGATCGCGCTTTCTTT. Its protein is CASSFRTRDRAFF. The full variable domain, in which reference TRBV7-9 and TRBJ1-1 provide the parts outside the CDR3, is DTGVSQNPRHKITKRGQNVTFRCDPISEHNRLYWYRQTLGQGPEFLTYFQNEAQLEKSRLLSDRFSAERPKGSFSTLEIQRTEQGDSAMYLCASSFRTRDRAFFGQGTRLTVV.

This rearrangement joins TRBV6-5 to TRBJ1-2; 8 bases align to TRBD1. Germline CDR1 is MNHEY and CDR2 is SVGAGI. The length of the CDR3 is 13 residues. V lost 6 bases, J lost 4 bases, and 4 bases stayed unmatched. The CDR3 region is CASRGDRGYGYTF. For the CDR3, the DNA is TGTGCCAGCAGGGGCGACAGGGGCTATGGCTACACCTTC.

This chain's CDR3 is CASRRTSGGALTDTQYF. The CDR3 DNA reads TGTGCCAGCAGAAGGACTAGCGGGGGGGCCCTAACAGATACGCAGTATTTT. This rearrangement joins TRBV2 to TRBJ2-3; 15 bases are a match to TRBD2. Trimming cost V 6 bases and J 3 bases; bases outside gene matches: 7. Germline CDR1 is SNHLY and CDR2 is FYNNEI. The CDR3 totals 17 residues.

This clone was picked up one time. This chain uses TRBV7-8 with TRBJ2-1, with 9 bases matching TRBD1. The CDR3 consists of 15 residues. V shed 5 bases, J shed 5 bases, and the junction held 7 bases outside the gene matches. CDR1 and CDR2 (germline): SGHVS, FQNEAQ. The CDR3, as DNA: TGTGCCAGCAGCACGGACAGGGGCTACGACAATGAGCAGTTCTTC. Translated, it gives CASSTDRGYDNEQFF.

CDR3 sequence reads: CASSHPDSRNQPQHF. The CDR3, as DNA: TGCGCCAGCAGCCACCCGGACAGCCGAAATCAGCCCCAGCATTTT. V is TRBV4-1 and J is TRBJ1-5; maybe TRBD1 (6 bases). CDR1 and CDR2 (germline): MGHRA, YSYEKL. This CDR3 contains 15 residues. V was trimmed by 3 bases and J by 4 bases, leaving 13 bases between them.

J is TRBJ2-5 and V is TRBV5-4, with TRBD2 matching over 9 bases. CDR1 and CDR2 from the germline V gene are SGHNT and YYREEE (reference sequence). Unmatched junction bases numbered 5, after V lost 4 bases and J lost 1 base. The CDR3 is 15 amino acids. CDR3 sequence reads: CASSPAGGIQETQYF. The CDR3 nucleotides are TGTGCCAGCAGCCCCGCGGGGGGGATCCAAGAGACCCAGTACTTC.

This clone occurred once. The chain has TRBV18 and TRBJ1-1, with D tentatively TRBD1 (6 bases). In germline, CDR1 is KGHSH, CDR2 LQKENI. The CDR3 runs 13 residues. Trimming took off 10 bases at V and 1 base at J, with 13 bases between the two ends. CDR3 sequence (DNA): TGTGCCAACTCTCAGGGGCAGAACACTGAAGCTTTCTTT. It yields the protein CANSQGQNTEAFF.

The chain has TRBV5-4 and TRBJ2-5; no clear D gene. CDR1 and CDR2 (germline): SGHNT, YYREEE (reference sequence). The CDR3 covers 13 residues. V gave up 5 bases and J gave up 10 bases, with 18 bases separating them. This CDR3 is CASREASSLNQYF. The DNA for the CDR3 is TGTGCCAGCAGAGAGGCCTCCTCCCTGAACCAGTACTTC.

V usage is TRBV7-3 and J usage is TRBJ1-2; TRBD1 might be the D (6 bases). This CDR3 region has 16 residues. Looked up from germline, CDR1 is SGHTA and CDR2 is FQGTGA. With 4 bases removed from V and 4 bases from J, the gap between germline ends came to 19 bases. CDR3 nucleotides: TGTGCCAGCAGCTCCTATTACAGGGATAGTAGCTATGGCTACACCTTC. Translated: CASSSYYRDSSYGYTF.

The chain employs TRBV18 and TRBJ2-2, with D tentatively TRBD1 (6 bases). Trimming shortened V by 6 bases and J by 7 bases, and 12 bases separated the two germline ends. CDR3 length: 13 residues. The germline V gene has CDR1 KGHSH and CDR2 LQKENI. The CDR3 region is CASSQQGSGELFF. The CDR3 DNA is TGTGCCAGCTCTCAACAGGGAAGCGGGGAGCTGTTTTTT.